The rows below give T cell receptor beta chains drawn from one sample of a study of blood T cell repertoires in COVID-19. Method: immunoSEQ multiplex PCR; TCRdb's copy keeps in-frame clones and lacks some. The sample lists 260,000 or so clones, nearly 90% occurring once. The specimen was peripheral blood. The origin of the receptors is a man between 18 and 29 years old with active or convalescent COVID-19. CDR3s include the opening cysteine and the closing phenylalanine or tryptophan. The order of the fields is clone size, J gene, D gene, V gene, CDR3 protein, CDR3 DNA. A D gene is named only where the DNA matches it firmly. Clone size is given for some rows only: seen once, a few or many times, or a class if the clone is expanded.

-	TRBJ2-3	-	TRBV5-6	CASSLFRGAGADTQYF	TGTGCCAGCAGCTTGTTCCGGGGGGCCGGGGCAGATACGCAGTATTTT
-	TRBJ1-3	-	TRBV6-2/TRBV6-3	CASSSPESGIGGNTIYF	TGTGCCAGCAGTTCTCCTGAATCGGGAATCGGTGGAAACACCATATATTTT
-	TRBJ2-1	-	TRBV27	CASRPGTPNNEQFF	TGTGCCAGCAGACCCGGGACACCTAACAATGAGCAGTTCTTC
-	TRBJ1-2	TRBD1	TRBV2	CASTEQGSDGYTF	TGTGCCAGCACCGAACAGGGGAGTGATGGCTACACCTTC
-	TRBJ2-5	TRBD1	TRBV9	CASSAGGAGQTQYF	TGTGCCAGCAGCGCAGGGGGTGCTGGTCAGACCCAGTACTTC
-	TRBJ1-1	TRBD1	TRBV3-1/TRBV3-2	CASSRRTGSTEAFF	TGTGCCAGCAGCCGGCGGACAGGGAGCACTGAAGCTTTCTTT
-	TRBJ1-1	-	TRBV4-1	CASSQPGRNTEAFF	TGCGCCAGCAGCCAACCGGGGAGGAACACTGAAGCTTTCTTT
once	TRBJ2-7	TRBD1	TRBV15	CATSRPGQGPPWQYF	TGTGCCACCAGCAGACCGGGACAGGGGCCTCCTTGGCAGTACTTC
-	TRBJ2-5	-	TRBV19	CASSWTLKYQETQYF	TGTGCCAGTAGTTGGACTCTAAAGTACCAAGAGACCCAGTACTTC
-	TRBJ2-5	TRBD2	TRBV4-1	CASSPRLAGGPLQETQYF	TGCGCCAGCAGCCCACGACTAGCGGGGGGGCCTTTGCAAGAGACCCAGTACTTC
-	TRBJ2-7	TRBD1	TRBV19	CASSMGTVPAYEQYF	TGTGCCAGTAGTATGGGGACAGTGCCCGCCTACGAGCAGTACTTC
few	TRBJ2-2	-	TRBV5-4	CASSPAPGQPTGELFF	TGTGCCAGCAGCCCAGCCCCGGGACAACCCACCGGGGAGCTGTTTTTT
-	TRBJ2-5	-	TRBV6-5	CASSYSIWRGQETQYF	TGTGCCAGCAGTTACTCGATTTGGCGGGGCCAAGAGACCCAGTACTTC
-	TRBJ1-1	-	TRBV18	CASSPRTGTEAFF	TGTGCCAGCTCACCACGTACAGGCACTGAAGCTTTCTTT
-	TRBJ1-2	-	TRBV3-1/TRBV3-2	CASSQAGGDYGYTF	TGTGCCAGCAGCCAAGCTGGGGGCGACTATGGCTACACCTTC